A single sample is the source of the 2 T cell receptor beta chains below, sequenced in a study of blood T cell repertoires in COVID-19. Assay: immunoSEQ multiplex PCR; the TCRdb copy retains only in-frame clones and omits some. The table lists around 80,000 clones, approximately 90% of them singletons, with about 0.6% in the top ten. Sequences were obtained from peripheral blood. These TCRs come from a man aged 60 to 75 with acute or convalescent COVID-19.

This chain links TRBV11-3 with TRBJ2-1, with 13 nucleotides matching TRBD2. Trimming removed 5 bases from V and 8 bases from J; junction bases left unmatched: 6. The CDR3 has 15 residues. The V gene's germline CDR1 is SGHNT and CDR2 YENEEA. CDR3 region: CASSPTSGRAYEQFF. In nucleotides, the CDR3 is TGTGCCAGCAGCCCAACTAGCGGGAGGGCATATGAGCAGTTCTTC.

This rearrangement joins TRBV19 to TRBJ1-6; TRBD1 matches at 7 bases. Germline V gene data show CDR1 as LNHDA and CDR2 as SQIVND (reference sequence). The V gene end was trimmed by 7 bases and the J gene end by 9 bases; junction bases not matched to a gene: 9. This CDR3 region has 14 residues. For the CDR3, the DNA is TGTGCCAGTATGGGGATTGGGGACAGTTCACCCCTCCACTTT. Amino acid sequence: CASMGIGDSSPLHF.